Each of the 2 T cell receptor beta chains below was sequenced from the same sample in a study of T cells after yellow fever vaccination. TCRdb redid the calling of the 5' RACE reads with MiXCR, one entry per CDR3 protein. The data contain some 32,000 distinct CDR3 sequences, 5% to 8.5% of them singletons. The sample consisted of PBMCs, either bulk or a sorted T-cell subset (CD4+, CD8+, memory, or dextramer-sorted; not recorded which), taken on the day of the first yellow fever vaccination. The receptors were sampled from a young man who received the YFV17D yellow fever vaccine.

The table lists this clonotype with many counts. This chain joins TRBV30 and TRBJ1-2; tentative D call: TRBD1 (6 bases). Between the trimmed V and J ends, which lost 6 bases and 1 base, there was a span of 12 bases. The CDR3 totals 13 residues. Germline V gene lookup returns CDR1 GTSNPN and CDR2 SVGIG (reference sequence). The CDR3 here is CACRQALNYGYTF. The CDR3 DNA sequence: TGTGCCTGCAGACAGGCTCTTAACTATGGCTACACCTTC. Supplemented by reference TRBV30 and TRBJ1-2, the full variable domain reads SQTIHQWPATLVQPVGSPLSLECTVEGTSNPNLYWYRQAAGRGLQLLFYSVGIGQISSEVPQNLSASRPQDRQFILSSKKLLLSDSGFYLCACRQALNYGYTFGSGTRLTVV.

In this sample, this clonotype turned up many times. This chain joins TRBV15 and TRBJ2-4; D may match TRBD1 or TRBD2 (6 bases each). The CDR3 consists of 17 residues. The germline V and J ends were trimmed by 0 bases and 8 bases, with 20 bases remaining between them. Looked up from germline, CDR1 is LNHNV and CDR2 is YYDKDF (reference sequence). For the CDR3, the DNA is TGTGCCACCAGCAGAGATAAGTTGGGACACCCGGGGGACATTCAGTACTTC. Its translation: CATSRDKLGHPGDIQYF.